This entry lists 18 T cell receptor beta chains sequenced from one sample in a study of glioma-infiltrating T cells. Amplification of TCR alpha and beta CDR3 regions from RNA used iRepertoire nested multiplex PCR. Using its own MiXCR run on the multiplex PCR reads, TCRdb lists one record per CDR3 protein. The sample has 3,900 or so distinct CDR3 sequences; less than 40% are singletons. The source material was glioma tissue, nonneoplastic brain tissue, or PBMCs (not recorded which). The receptors originated from a human donor with low-grade glioma or glioblastoma, undergoing nonglioma brain surgery, or in good health (not recorded which).

With regard to this clonotype: Given the absence of the conserved phenylalanine or tryptophan at the CDR3 end, a read error is likely. The DNA is left out, because the CDR3 cannot be placed on it with certainty; the CDR3 is given as TCRdb lists it. The chain's CDR3 is CASRTTSYEQNS. The chain employs TRBV6-1 and TRBJ2-7. Germline V gene lookup returns CDR1 MNHNS and CDR2 SASEGT. The CDR3 contains 12 residues when both ends are counted.

Notes on this clonotype: A much larger clone lies one base from this, so it may be a read error. This CDR3 is CASSQDNSILSTIYF. Written as DNA, the CDR3 is TGCGCCAGCAGCCAAGATAACAGCATATTAAGCACCATATATTTT. The rearrangement uses TRBV4-1 and TRBJ1-3; D unresolved. Germline CDR1 and CDR2: MGHRA and YSYEKL. V shed 0 bases and J shed 9 bases, with 15 bases lying between them. The CDR3 length is 15 residues.

In its sample, this clonotype is medium-sized. The chain couples TRBV10-3 to TRBJ1-1; D remains unclear. This CDR3 contains 13 residues. Trimming took 4 bases from V and 1 from J, leaving 7 bases between them. The germline V gene has CDR1 ENHRY and CDR2 SYGVKD. CDR3 nucleotide sequence: TGTGCCATCAGTGTGGTGCAGAACACTGAAGCTTTCTTT. It yields the protein CAISVVQNTEAFF.

This clonotype is categorized as medium-sized (0.01 to 0.1%). This rearrangement joins TRBV19 to TRBJ1-1; no clear D. This CDR3 contains 12 residues. The germline V gene encodes CDR1 LNHDA and CDR2 SQIVND (reference sequence). V lost 6 bases and J 3 bases, leaving 8 bases between the germline ends. The CDR3 reads CASRQVDTEAFF. The CDR3 DNA follows: TGTGCCAGTAGGCAGGTAGACACTGAAGCTTTCTTT.

Comments on this clonotype: The final CDR3 position lacks the conserved phenylalanine or tryptophan, pointing to a likely read error. The rearrangement links TRBV12-3 or TRBV12-4 to TRBJ1-2, with D unresolved. The CDR3 extends over 10 amino acids. In DNA form, the CDR3 reads TGCGCCAGCGGAATATATGGCTACACCCTC. Encoded protein: CASGIYGYTL.

This clonotype appeared many times. The chain combines TRBV6-6 with TRBJ2-2; TRBD1 might be the D (7 bases). The germline gives CDR1 MNHNY, CDR2 SVGAGI (reference sequence). CDR3 length equals 16 residues. The V end was cut by 2 bases, the J end by 4 bases, with 14 bases between. CDR3 nucleotide sequence: TGTGCCAGCAGTTACCAGGGGGGCTCGGGCACCGGGGAGCTGTTTTTT. Translating gives CASSYQGGSGTGELFF.

Judged by abundance, this clonotype is medium-sized. The rearrangement uses TRBV20-1 and TRBJ2-7; D could derive from TRBD1 or TRBD2 (5 bases each). The germline V and J ends were trimmed by 4 bases and 0 bases, with 16 bases remaining between them. There are 15 residues in the CDR3. Germline CDR1 reads DFQATT; CDR2 reads SNEGSKA (reference sequence). CDR3 region: CSAIYSGTDSYEQYF. CDR3 DNA: TGCAGTGCTATTTATTCCGGGACCGACTCCTACGAGCAGTACTTC.

The sample holds many counts of this clonotype. One base away lies a much larger clone, so this may be a sequencing read error. The chain has TRBV20-1 and TRBJ2-1; 8 nucleotides match TRBD1. Germline assignment: CDR1 DFQATT and CDR2 SNEGSKA (reference sequence). This CDR3 is built from 14 residues. With V trimmed by 7 bases and J by 10 bases, 15 bases remained unmatched. CDR3 in DNA: TGCAGTGTTAGGCAAGTGGACAGGGCTCGAGAGCAGTTCTTC. Its translation is CSVRQVDRAREQFF.

The J gene is TRBJ2-7, the V gene TRBV20-1; D gene ambiguous. V was cut by 0 bases and J by 11 bases, with 11 bases left in between. This CDR3 is 11 amino acids long. CDR1 and CDR2 (germline): DFQATT, SNEGSKA (reference sequence). The CDR3 reads CSARDRNEKYF. The CDR3 DNA sequence: TGCAGTGCTAGAGACCGCAATGAGAAGTACTTC.

This clonotype has just a few counts. The chain is built from TRBV5-1 and TRBJ2-2, with D possibly being TRBD1 (6 bases). Deletions cut 4 bases from V and 4 bases from J, with 14 bases between. The CDR3 totals 15 residues. Germline CDR1 SGHRS, CDR2 YFSETQ. CDR3 loop: CASSTTGGTTGELFF. The CDR3 DNA follows: TGCGCCAGCAGCACGACAGGAGGTACCACCGGGGAGCTGTTTTTT.

In its sample, this clonotype was seen once. Since a much larger clone is just one base distant, this may be a read error. The conserved phenylalanine or tryptophan is not found at the CDR3 terminus, so this likely reflects a read error. The V gene is TRBV4-2, the J gene TRBJ1-2, with unresolved D. The ends were cut back, 5 bases at V and 4 bases at J, with 11 bases in the middle. From germline, CDR1 is LGHNA and CDR2 YNFKEQ. The CDR3 totals 13 residues. Here the CDR3 DNA reads TGTGCCAGCAGCTTATGGGGAGGCTATGGCTACACCTTA. Translation gives CASSLWGGYGYTL.

V and J are TRBV4-3 and TRBJ1-1, with D uncertain. V was shortened by 2 bases and J by 4 bases, with 11 bases between the two germline ends. The CDR3 loop spans 14 amino acids. Germline CDR1 reads LGHNA; CDR2 reads YSLEER. The CDR3: CASSQSVGSTEAFF. In DNA form, the CDR3 reads TGCGCCAGCAGCCAATCCGTAGGCAGCACTGAAGCTTTCTTT.

This clonotype was counted many times. This sequence joins TRBV20-1 and TRBJ2-5; 8 nucleotides line up with TRBD1. With 5 bases clipped from V and 2 bases from J, the junction kept 7 bases outside the gene matches. Germline CDR1 reads DFQATT; CDR2 reads SNEGSKA (reference sequence). CDR3 length: 14 amino acids. The CDR3 loop reads CSAPWTGRQETQYF. DNA for the CDR3: TGCAGTGCTCCCTGGACAGGGAGGCAAGAGACCCAGTACTTC.

This clonotype is deemed medium-sized. The J gene is TRBJ2-7, the V gene TRBV30; 8 nucleotides match TRBD1. Germline CDR1 is GTSNPN and CDR2 is SVGIG (reference sequence). This CDR3 comprises 15 residues. Losses at the gene ends were 4 bases for V and 3 bases for J; bases not matched to a gene: 11. CDR3: CAWNYIATGVYEQYF. The CDR3 DNA reads TGTGCCTGGAATTATATCGCGACAGGGGTCTACGAGCAGTACTTC.

This clonotype ranks as medium-sized (0.01 to 0.1%). The chain combines TRBV19 with TRBJ1-1, with D possibly being TRBD1 (5 bases). The germline V and J ends were trimmed by 8 bases and 6 bases, with 16 bases remaining between them. The CDR3 runs to 13 residues. Germline V lookup: CDR1 LNHDA, CDR2 SQIVND (reference sequence). The CDR3 loop reads CASRLGPGAEAFF. In nucleotides, the CDR3 is TGTGCCAGTCGCCTGGGACCTGGGGCTGAAGCTTTCTTT.

This clonotype was seen many times. The rearrangement uses TRBV19 and TRBJ1-5, with D uncertain. The CDR3 is 16 amino acids. Trimming took 5 bases from V and 9 from J, leaving 23 bases between them. Germline CDR1 and CDR2: LNHDA and SQIVND (reference sequence). CDR3 sequence reads: CASSDYNGEGTRPQHF. DNA of the CDR3: TGTGCCAGTAGTGATTATAATGGTGAGGGAACCCGGCCCCAGCATTTT.

This clonotype was found many times. The genes are TRBV20-1 and TRBJ2-3; 8 nucleotides match TRBD1. V shed 0 bases and J 0 bases; nucleotides not matched to a gene: 11. The CDR3 extends over 18 amino acids. The germline V gene encodes CDR1 DFQATT and CDR2 SNEGSKA (reference sequence). For the CDR3, the DNA is TGCAGTGCTAGAGAGGTAGGAAGAGGGACAGGTAGCACAGATACGCAGTATTTT. Translating it yields CSAREVGRGTGSTDTQYF.

J is TRBJ1-2 and V is TRBV27; 11 nucleotides agree with TRBD1. The CDR3 loop spans 16 amino acids. Looked up from germline, CDR1 is MNHEY and CDR2 is SMNVEV (reference sequence). J lost 10 bases, V lost 5 bases, and 15 bases had no gene match. DNA for the CDR3: TGTGCCAGCAGTCACAATCCGGGACAGGGGGACTATAACTACACCTTC. Its protein is CASSHNPGQGDYNYTF.